This record looks at one T cell receptor (beta chain) sequence and its context. The repertoire was sequenced with immunoSEQ multiplex PCR; TCRdb's copy has only in-frame clones and lacks some. The sample shows 150,000 to 200,000 clones, over 90% of them seen only once. The record originates from a study of T cell responses to AZD1222 COVID-19 vaccine. Losses at the gene ends were 6 bases for V and 6 bases for J; bases not matched to a gene: 5. The CDR3 has 15 residues. Germline-derived CDR1 and CDR2 are MDHEN and SYDVKM. This TCR derives from an adult in good health. Material: peripheral blood, obtained on day 0 of AZD1222 vaccination. J is TRBJ2-1 and V is TRBV28, with TRBD2 matching 13 bases. The CDR3 coding sequence is TGTGCCAGCAGGGCGGGACTAGCGGGAATCAATGAGCAGTTCTTC. It translates to CASRAGLAGINEQFF.